This TCR beta chain was sequenced in a study of blood T cell repertoires in COVID-19. The V gene end was trimmed by 6 bases and the J gene end by 5 bases; junction bases not matched to a gene: 5. Germline CDR1 is SNHLY and CDR2 is FYNNEI. The CDR3 has 14 amino acids. Sequencing used immunoSEQ multiplex PCR; TCRdb keeps in-frame clones, though not all of them. Of some 150,000 clones in the sample, roughly 87% were seen once. The sequence was collected from a woman aged 45-59 years with acute or convalescent COVID-19. The sample taken for sequencing was peripheral blood. The J gene is TRBJ1-2, the V gene TRBV2; 11 bases agree with TRBD1. The CDR3 protein is CASRGTGGQYGYTF. The CDR3 nucleotides read TGTGCCAGCAGGGGGACAGGGGGGCAATATGGCTACACCTTC.